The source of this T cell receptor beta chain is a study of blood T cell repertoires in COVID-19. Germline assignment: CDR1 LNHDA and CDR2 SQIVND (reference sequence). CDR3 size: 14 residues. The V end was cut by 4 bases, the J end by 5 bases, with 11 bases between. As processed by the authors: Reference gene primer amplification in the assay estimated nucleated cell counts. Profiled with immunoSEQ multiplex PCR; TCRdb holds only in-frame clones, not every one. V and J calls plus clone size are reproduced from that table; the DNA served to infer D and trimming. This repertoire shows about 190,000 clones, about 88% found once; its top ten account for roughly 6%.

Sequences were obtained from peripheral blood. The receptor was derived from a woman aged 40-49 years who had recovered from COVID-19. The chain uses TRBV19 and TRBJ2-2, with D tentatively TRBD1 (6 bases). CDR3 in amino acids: CASSKGHNTGELFF. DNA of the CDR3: TGTGCCAGTAGTAAGGGACATAATACCGGGGAGCTGTTTTTT.